This T cell receptor (beta chain) was documented in a study of Graves' ophthalmopathy and Graves' hyperthyroidism. Study-level information: No treatment had been given when peripheral blood was collected at initial diagnosis.

There are many counts of this clonotype. A much larger clone lies one base from this, so it may be a read error. The conserved closing phenylalanine or tryptophan is absent in this CDR3, likely reflecting a read error. CDR1 and CDR2 from the germline V gene are SNHLY and FYNNEI. Trimming left V 3 bases short and J 8 bases short, with 10 bases between. The CDR3 has 12 amino acids. The study amplified TCR beta CDR3 regions using RNA transcripts. RT-PCR in the first round used HTBI primers; a second-round multiplex PCR followed. Each CDR3 protein gets one entry after TCRdb re-called the multiplex PCR reads with MiXCR. This sample has about 400,000 distinct CDR3 sequences, with over 20% found just once.

The V call is TRBV2, the J call TRBJ1-2; D is undetermined. Input material: peripheral blood. The TCR comes from a woman aged 18 to 35 with stable Graves' hyperthyroidism. The CDR3 reads CASSDWGGGYTL. DNA of the CDR3: TGTGCCAGCAGTGATTGGGGAGGCGGCTACACCCTC.